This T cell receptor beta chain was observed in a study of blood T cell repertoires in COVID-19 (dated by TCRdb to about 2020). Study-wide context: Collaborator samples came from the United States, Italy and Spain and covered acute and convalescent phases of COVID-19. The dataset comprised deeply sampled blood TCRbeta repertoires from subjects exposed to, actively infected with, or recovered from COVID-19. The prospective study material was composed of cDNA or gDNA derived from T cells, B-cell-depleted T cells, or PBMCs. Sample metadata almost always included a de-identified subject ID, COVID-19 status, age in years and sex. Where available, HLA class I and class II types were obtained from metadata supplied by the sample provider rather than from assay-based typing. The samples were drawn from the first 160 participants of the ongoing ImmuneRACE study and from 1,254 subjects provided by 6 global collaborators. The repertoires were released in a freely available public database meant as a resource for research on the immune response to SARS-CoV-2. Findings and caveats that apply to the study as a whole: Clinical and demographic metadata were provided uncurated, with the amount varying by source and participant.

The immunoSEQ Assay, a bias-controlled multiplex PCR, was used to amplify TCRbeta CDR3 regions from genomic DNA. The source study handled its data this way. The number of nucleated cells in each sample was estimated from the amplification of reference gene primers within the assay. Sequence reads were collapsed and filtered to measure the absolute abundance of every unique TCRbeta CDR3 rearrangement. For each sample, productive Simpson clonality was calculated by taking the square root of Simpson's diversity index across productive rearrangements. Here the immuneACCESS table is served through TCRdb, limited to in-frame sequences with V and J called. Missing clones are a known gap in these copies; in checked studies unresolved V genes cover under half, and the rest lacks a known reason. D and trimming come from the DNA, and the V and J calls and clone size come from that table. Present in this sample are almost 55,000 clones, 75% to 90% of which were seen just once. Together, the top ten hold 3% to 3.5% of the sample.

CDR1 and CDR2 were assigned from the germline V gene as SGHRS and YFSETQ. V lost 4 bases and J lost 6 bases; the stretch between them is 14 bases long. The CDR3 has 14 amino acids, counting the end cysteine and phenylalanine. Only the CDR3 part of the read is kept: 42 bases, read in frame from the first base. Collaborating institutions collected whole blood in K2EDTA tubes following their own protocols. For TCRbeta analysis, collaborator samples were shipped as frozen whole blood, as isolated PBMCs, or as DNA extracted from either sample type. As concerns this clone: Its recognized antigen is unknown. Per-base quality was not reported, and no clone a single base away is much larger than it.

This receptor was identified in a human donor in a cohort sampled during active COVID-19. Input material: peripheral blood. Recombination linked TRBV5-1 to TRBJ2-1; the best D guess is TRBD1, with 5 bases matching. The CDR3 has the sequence CASSVYRNLNEQFF. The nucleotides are TGCGCCAGCAGCGTATACAGGAATCTCAATGAGCAGTTCTTC.